These 20 T cell receptor beta chains share one sample of origin, sequenced in a study of blood T cell repertoires in COVID-19. Sequenced by immunoSEQ multiplex PCR; TCRdb stores in-frame clones only, minus some. The table shows under 150,000 clones, with approximately 90% occurring only once. The sequencing sample was made of peripheral blood. Receptor source: a woman between 45 and 60 years old with acute or convalescent COVID-19.

This chain joins TRBV28 and TRBJ2-7, with D perhaps matching TRBD1 (6 bases). The CDR3 totals 14 residues. The germline V and J ends were trimmed by 6 bases and 5 bases, with 17 bases remaining between them. CDR1 and CDR2 from the germline V gene are MDHEN and SYDVKM. The CDR3 loop reads CASRKTGFSDEQYF. For the CDR3, the DNA is TGTGCCAGCAGAAAGACAGGTTTTTCAGACGAGCAGTACTTC. The whole variable domain, filled in from reference TRBV28 and TRBJ2-7, reads DVKVTQSSRYLVKRTGEKVFLECVQDMDHENMFWYRQDPGLGLRLIYFSYDVKMKEKGDIPEGYSVSREKKERFSLILESASTNQTSMYLCASRKTGFSDEQYFGPGTRLTVT.

The genes are TRBV3-1 (or the pseudogene TRBV3-2) and TRBJ2-1; the D gene is possibly TRBD2 (6 bases). Per the germline V gene, CDR1 is LGHDT and CDR2 is YNNKEL (reference sequence). This CDR3 comprises 15 residues. Trimming removed 1 base at V and 8 bases at J, with 15 bases between. The CDR3 loop reads CASSQVGSGEDEQFF. The CDR3 DNA reads as TGTGCCAGCAGCCAAGTTGGATCTGGGGAGGATGAGCAGTTCTTC.

This clone was seen a handful of times. The gene calls are TRBV3-1 (or the pseudogene TRBV3-2) and TRBJ1-1; D gene unclear. Germline CDR1 reads LGHDT; CDR2 reads YNNKEL (reference sequence). The CDR3 length is 13 residues. The V end was cut by 6 bases, the J end by 5 bases, with 13 bases between. CDR3 nucleotides: TGTGCCAGCAGTTTTACCGAGGAGACTGAAGCTTTCTTT. Translating it yields CASSFTEETEAFF.

This clone showed up just once. The chain has TRBV6-1 and TRBJ1-2; D unclear. This CDR3 region has 13 residues. CDR1 and CDR2 (germline): MNHNS, SASEGT. Trimming cost V 0 bases and J 8 bases, with 10 bases left between them. CDR3: CASSEAGKGGYTF. Written as DNA, the CDR3 is TGTGCCAGCAGTGAAGCCGGGAAGGGAGGCTACACCTTC.

The chain combines TRBV28 with TRBJ2-2; 7 bases match TRBD1. Germline CDR1 and CDR2: MDHEN and SYDVKM. Trimming cost V 8 bases and J 7 bases; bases outside gene matches: 10. This CDR3 contains 14 residues. Written as DNA, the CDR3 is TGTGCCAGCTTAGAACAGGGGCAGGTCGGGGAGCTGTTTTTT. It yields the protein CASLEQGQVGELFF.

J is TRBJ1-1 and V is TRBV7-9; 7 nucleotides match TRBD1. CDR3 length: 15 residues. V lost 4 bases, J lost 0 bases, and 5 bases stayed unmatched. Germline assignment: CDR1 SEHNR and CDR2 FQNEAQ (reference sequence). The CDR3 reads CASSYPGQMNTEAFF. For the CDR3, the DNA is TGTGCCAGCAGCTACCCGGGACAGATGAACACTGAAGCTTTCTTT. The complete variable domain, with remaining parts taken from reference TRBV7-9 and TRBJ1-1, reads DTGVSQNPRHKITKRGQNVTFRCDPISEHNRLYWYRQTLGQGPEFLTYFQNEAQLEKSRLLSDRFSAERPKGSFSTLEIQRTEQGDSAMYLCASSYPGQMNTEAFFGQGTRLTVV.

The chain combines TRBV28 with TRBJ2-1; unclear D gene. Trimming removed 5 bases from V and 9 bases from J, with 20 bases in between. The CDR3 consists of 15 residues. From germline, CDR1 is MDHEN and CDR2 SYDVKM. CDR3 in amino acids: CASSPLAPLNAEQFF. CDR3 bases: TGTGCCAGCAGTCCCCTTGCACCACTAAACGCTGAGCAGTTCTTC. The complete variable domain, with remaining parts taken from reference TRBV28 and TRBJ2-1, reads DVKVTQSSRYLVKRTGEKVFLECVQDMDHENMFWYRQDPGLGLRLIYFSYDVKMKEKGDIPEGYSVSREKKERFSLILESASTNQTSMYLCASSPLAPLNAEQFFGPGTRLTVL.

This clone appeared once. J is TRBJ2-7 and V is TRBV7-6; D gene uncertain. The CDR3 contains 11 residues. V dropped 0 bases and J dropped 6 bases, with 3 bases sitting between them. The germline gives CDR1 SGHVS, CDR2 FNYEAQ. The CDR3 sequence is CASSLAGEQYF. The CDR3 region has the DNA TGTGCCAGCAGCTTAGCCGGCGAGCAGTACTTC.

The rearrangement links TRBV19 to TRBJ1-5, with D tentatively TRBD1 (5 bases). Deletions cut 4 bases from V and 4 bases from J, with 8 bases between. The CDR3 covers 13 residues. The germline V gene has CDR1 LNHDA and CDR2 SQIVND (reference sequence). CDR3 nucleotides: TGTGCCAGTAGTAAGGAGGGGAATCAGCCCCAGCATTTT. Translation: CASSKEGNQPQHF.

As concerns this clone: This sample also contains other DNA sequences that code for the same CDR3. The chain couples TRBV30 to TRBJ1-2; a possible D gene is TRBD1 (6 bases). Trimming left V 1 base short and J 5 bases short, with 8 bases between. CDR3 length: 12 residues. Germline CDR1 is GTSNPN and CDR2 is SVGIG (reference sequence). The CDR3 bases are TGTGCCTGGAGTGCTCAGGGGTATGGCTACACCTTC. Amino acids: CAWSAQGYGYTF.

The chain joins TRBV5-1 to TRBJ2-5; 7 bases agree with TRBD2. V lost 3 bases to trimming and J lost 4 bases; unmatched junction nucleotides: 18. CDR1 and CDR2 from the germline V gene are SGHRS and YFSETQ. CDR3 length: 18 residues. CDR3 DNA: TGCGCCAGCAGCTCGGGGACTTGCGGGGGAGGGGCAGCAGAGACCCAGTACTTC. Protein: CASSSGTCGGGAAETQYF.

This rearrangement joins TRBV28 to TRBJ2-5, with D uncertain. The length of the CDR3 is 11 residues. Germline CDR1 reads MDHEN; CDR2 reads SYDVKM. V was cut by 4 bases and J by 2 bases, with 2 bases left in between. CDR3 nucleotides: TGTGCCAGCAGTTCACAAGAGACCCAGTACTTC. Translated: CASSSQETQYF.

The chain carries TRBV10-3 and TRBJ1-2; 9 bases line up with TRBD1. This CDR3 is 15 amino acids long. Germline CDR1 ENHRY, CDR2 SYGVKD. The junction had 8 bases not matched to a gene; V was cut back by 5 bases and J by 4 bases. CDR3 region: CAISRRETGGYGYTF. CDR3 bases: TGTGCCATCAGTCGTCGGGAGACAGGGGGCTATGGCTACACCTTC.

The chain uses TRBV5-4 and TRBJ2-1, with TRBD2 matching over 8 bases. Trimming took 4 bases from V and 15 from J; bases not matched to a gene: 15. There are 14 residues in the CDR3. Germline CDR1 and CDR2: SGHNT and YYREEE (reference sequence). The CDR3 sequence: CASSSGTSLPPPFF. CDR3 bases: TGTGCCAGCAGCAGTGGGACTAGTCTACCACCTCCGTTCTTC.

The genes are TRBV13 and TRBJ1-1; weak D call: TRBD1 (6 bases). The V and J ends lost 7 bases and 7 bases respectively, with 13 bases between them. The CDR3 runs to 12 residues. Germline-derived CDR1 and CDR2 are PRHDT and FYEKMQ (reference sequence). The CDR3 nucleotides are TGTGCCAGCAAGGGGGAGAGGCTTGAAGCTTTCTTT. Protein: CASKGERLEAFF.

The chain uses TRBV19 and TRBJ2-2; the D gene is possibly TRBD2 (6 bases). With 8 bases removed from V and 6 bases from J, the gap between germline ends came to 13 bases. The CDR3 consists of 13 residues. The germline V gene encodes CDR1 LNHDA and CDR2 SQIVND (reference sequence). CDR3 residues: CASLREFSGELFF. The CDR3 DNA reads TGTGCCAGTCTGCGGGAATTTTCCGGGGAGCTGTTTTTT.

The chain joins TRBV6-5 to TRBJ1-5; D ambiguous. The ends were cut back, 7 bases at V and 1 base at J, with 5 bases in the middle. CDR1 and CDR2 (germline): MNHEY, SVGAGI. The CDR3 covers 12 residues. The CDR3 bases are TGTGCCAGCAAACAGAGCAATCAGCCCCAGCATTTT. Translating it yields CASKQSNQPQHF.

CDR3 loop: CASSPPAEAFF. CDR3 coding DNA: TGCGCCAGCAGCCCCCCAGCTGAAGCTTTCTTT. This chain connects TRBV5-1 to TRBJ1-1; D is ambiguous. Trimming stripped 4 bases from V and 6 bases from J, with 7 bases between. Germline V CDR1 and CDR2: SGHRS, YFSETQ. The CDR3 is made up of 11 amino acids.

V is TRBV6-5 and J is TRBJ2-5, with D maybe TRBD2 (5 bases). The CDR3 has 14 residues. V shed 5 bases and J shed 7 bases, with 17 bases lying between them. CDR1 and CDR2 from the germline V gene are MNHEY and SVGAGI. The CDR3 sequence is CASSQSRASRTQYF. CDR3 DNA: TGTGCCAGCAGTCAATCGCGGGCCTCAAGGACCCAGTACTTC.

This chain joins TRBV12-3 or TRBV12-4 and TRBJ2-1; D is perhaps TRBD1 (6 bases). V was clipped by 6 bases and J by 8 bases, with 11 bases between them. CDR3 length: 12 residues. CDR3 bases: TGTGCCAGCAGGGCTCAGGGGTATGAGCAGTTCTTC. Encoded protein: CASRAQGYEQFF.